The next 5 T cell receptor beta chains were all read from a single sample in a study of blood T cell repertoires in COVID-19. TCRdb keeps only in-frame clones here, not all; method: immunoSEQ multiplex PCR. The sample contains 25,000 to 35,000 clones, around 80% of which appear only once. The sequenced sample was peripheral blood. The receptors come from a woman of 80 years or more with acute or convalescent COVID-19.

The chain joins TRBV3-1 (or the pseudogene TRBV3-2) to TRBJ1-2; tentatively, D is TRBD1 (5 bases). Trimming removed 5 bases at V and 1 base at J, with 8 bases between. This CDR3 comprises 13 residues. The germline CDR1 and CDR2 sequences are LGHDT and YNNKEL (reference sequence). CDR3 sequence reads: CASSSTDNYGYTF. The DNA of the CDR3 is TGTGCCAGCAGCTCGACAGATAACTATGGCTACACCTTC.

The CDR3 region is CASSQIDMGLVSYNEQFF. CDR3 nucleotides: TGCGCCAGCAGCCAAATTGATATGGGACTAGTCTCCTACAATGAGCAGTTCTTC. The chain has TRBV4-1 and TRBJ2-1; 8 bases are shared with TRBD2. Germline values: CDR1 MGHRA, CDR2 YSYEKL. CDR3 length equals 18 residues. The trim removed 2 bases at V and 0 bases at J, leaving 9 bases unmatched.

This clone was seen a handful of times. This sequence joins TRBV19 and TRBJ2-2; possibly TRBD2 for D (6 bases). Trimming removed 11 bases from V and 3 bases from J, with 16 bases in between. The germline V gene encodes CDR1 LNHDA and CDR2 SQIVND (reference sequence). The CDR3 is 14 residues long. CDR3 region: CAVRGVGDTGELFF. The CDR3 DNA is TGTGCCGTCCGCGGGGTAGGTGACACCGGGGAGCTGTTTTTT.

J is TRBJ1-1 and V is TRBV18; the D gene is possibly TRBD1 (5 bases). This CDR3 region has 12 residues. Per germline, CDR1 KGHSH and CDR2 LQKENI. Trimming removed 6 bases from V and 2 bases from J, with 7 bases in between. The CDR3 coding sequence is TGTGCCAGCTCCAGGGAAAACACTGAAGCTTTCTTT. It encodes CASSRENTEAFF.

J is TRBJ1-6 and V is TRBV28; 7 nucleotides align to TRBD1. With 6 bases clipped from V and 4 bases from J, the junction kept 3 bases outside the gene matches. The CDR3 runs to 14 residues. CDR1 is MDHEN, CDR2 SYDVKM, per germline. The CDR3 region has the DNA TGTGCCAGCAGCCTGGGACAGTATAATTCACCCCTCCACTTT. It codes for CASSLGQYNSPLHF.